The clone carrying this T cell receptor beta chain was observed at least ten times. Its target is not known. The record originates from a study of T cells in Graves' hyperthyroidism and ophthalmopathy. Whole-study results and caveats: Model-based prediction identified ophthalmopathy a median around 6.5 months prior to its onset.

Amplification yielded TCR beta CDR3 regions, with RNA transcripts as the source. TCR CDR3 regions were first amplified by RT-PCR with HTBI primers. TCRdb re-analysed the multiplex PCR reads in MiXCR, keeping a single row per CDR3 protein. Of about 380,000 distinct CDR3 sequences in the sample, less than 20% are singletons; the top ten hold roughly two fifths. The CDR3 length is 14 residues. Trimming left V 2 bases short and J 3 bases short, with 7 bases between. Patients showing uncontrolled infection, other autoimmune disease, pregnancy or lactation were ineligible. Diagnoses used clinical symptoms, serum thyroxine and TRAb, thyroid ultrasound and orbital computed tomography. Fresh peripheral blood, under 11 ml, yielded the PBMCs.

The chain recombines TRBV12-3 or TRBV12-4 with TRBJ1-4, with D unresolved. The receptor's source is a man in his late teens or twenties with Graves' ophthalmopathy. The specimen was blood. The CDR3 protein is CASSLWKANEKLFF. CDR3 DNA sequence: TGTGCCAGCAGTTTATGGAAGGCTAATGAAAAACTGTTTTTT.